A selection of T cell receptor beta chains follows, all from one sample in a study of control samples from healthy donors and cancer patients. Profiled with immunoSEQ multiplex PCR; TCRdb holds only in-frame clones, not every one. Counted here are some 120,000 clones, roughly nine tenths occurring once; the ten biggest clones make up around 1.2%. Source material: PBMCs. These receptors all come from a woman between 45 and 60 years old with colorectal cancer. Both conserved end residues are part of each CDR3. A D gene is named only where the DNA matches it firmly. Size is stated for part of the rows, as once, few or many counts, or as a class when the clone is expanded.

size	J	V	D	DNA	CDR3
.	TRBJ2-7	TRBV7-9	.	TGTGCCAGCAGCTTATCGGGCTACGAGCAGTACTTC	CASSLSGYEQYF
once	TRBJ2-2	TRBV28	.	TGTGCCAGCAGTTTGTCGGTTCGGCCCGGGGAGCTGTTTTTT	CASSLSVRPGELFF
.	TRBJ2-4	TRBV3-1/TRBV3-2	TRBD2	TGTGCCAGCAGCCGAAACCTAGCGGGGGTACAAAACATTCAGTACTTC	CASSRNLAGVQNIQYF
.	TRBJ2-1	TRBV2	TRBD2	TGTGCCAGCGGTGGGACTAGCGGGAGCGTGGATGAGCAGTTCTTC	CASGGTSGSVDEQFF
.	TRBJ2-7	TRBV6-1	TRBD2	TGTGCCAGCAGCGAAATGACGAGCGGGGGGAACTACGAGCAGTACTTC	CASSEMTSGGNYEQYF
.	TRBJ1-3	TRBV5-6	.	TGTGCCAGCAGCTTCCGAAGCTCTGGAAACACCATATATTTT	CASSFRSSGNTIYF
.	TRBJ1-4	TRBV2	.	TGTGCCAGCAGTGGTGGCGTAGTGGATGGCGAAAAACTGTTTTTT	CASSGGVVDGEKLFF
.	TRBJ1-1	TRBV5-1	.	TGCGCCAGCAGCTTGGAGGTGGGAGGAGGCACTGAAGCTTTCTTT	CASSLEVGGGTEAFF
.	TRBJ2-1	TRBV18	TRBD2	TGTGCCAGCTCACCACGGACTAGGCTCTACAATGAGCAGTTCTTC	CASSPRTRLYNEQFF
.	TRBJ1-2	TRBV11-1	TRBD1	TGTGCCAGCCGGGACAGCGAAAATCATTATGGCTACACCTTC	CASRDSENHYGYTF
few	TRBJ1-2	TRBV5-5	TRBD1	TGTGCCAGCAGCCCCCGGACAGGGAACTATGGCTACACCTTC	CASSPRTGNYGYTF
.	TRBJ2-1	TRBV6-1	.	TGTGCCAGCAGTGAAGGGGCAGAGGGGAATGAGCAGTTCTTC	CASSEGAEGNEQFF
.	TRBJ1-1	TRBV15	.	TGTGCCACCAGCAGACCCGAGGTCACTGAAGCTTTCTTT	CATSRPEVTEAFF
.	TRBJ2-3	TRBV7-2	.	TGTGCCAGCAGTCCTCTTTGGGTCAGCACAGATACGCAGTATTTT	CASSPLWVSTDTQYF
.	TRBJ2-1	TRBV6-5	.	TGTGCCAGCAATGCGGTCGGTGAGCAGTTCTTC	CASNAVGEQFF
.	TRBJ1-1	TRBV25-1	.	TGTGCCGGCCAGACGACAGAGAACACTGAAGCTTTCTTT	CAGQTTENTEAFF
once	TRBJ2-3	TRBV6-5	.	TGTGCCAGCAGTTACTCGGGGGCCGGAGATACGCAGTATTTT	CASSYSGAGDTQYF
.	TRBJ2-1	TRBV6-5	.	TGTGCCAGCAGGATTTACTCCTACAATGAGCAGTTCTTC	CASRIYSYNEQFF
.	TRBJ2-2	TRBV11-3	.	TGTGCCAGCAGGAGTGGCGGGGGCAGCACCGGGGAGCTGTTTTTT	CASRSGGGSTGELFF
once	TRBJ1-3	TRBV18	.	TGTGCCAGCTCACCATTAGGGGACGGTGGAAACACCATATATTTT	CASSPLGDGGNTIYF
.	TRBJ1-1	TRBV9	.	TGTGCCAGCAGCCGGCTGATATCGAACACTGAAGCTTTCTTT	CASSRLISNTEAFF
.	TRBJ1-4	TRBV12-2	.	TGTGCAAGTCGCTTAGGAGGGACAGGGACGGAGGAAAAACTGTTTTTT	CASRLGGTGTEEKLFF
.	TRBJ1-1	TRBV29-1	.	TGCAGCGCCGAAGTGGGCAGGGACACTGAAGCTTTCTTT	CSAEVGRDTEAFF
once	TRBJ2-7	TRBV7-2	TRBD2	TGTGCCAGCAGCTCCTCAGCGGGGACGATCTCCTACGAGCAGTACTTC	CASSSSAGTISYEQYF
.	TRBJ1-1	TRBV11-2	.	TGTGCCAGCAGCTTAGATCTCGTGACGGTGAACACTGAAGCTTTCTTT	CASSLDLVTVNTEAFF
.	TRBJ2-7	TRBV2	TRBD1	TGTGCCAGCAAGATACATAAGACAGGGGGAGACGAGCAGTACTTC	CASKIHKTGGDEQYF
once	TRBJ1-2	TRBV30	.	TGTGCCCTCGGAACCGGGGGAAGCTACACCTTC	CALGTGGSYTF
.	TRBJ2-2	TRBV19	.	TGTGCCAGTAGTATTACAGGAGTGGACACCGGGGAGCTGTTTTTT	CASSITGVDTGELFF
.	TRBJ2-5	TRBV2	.	TGTGCCAGCAGTAATATAGAGACCCAGTACTTC	CASSNIETQYF
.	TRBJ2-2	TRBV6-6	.	TGTGCCAGCAGTTTCGGGACTCCGAACACCGGGGAGCTGTTTTTT	CASSFGTPNTGELFF
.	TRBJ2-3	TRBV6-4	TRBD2	TGTGCCAGCAGTGAACTAGCGTCCACAGATACGCAGTATTTT	CASSELASTDTQYF
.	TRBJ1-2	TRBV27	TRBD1	TGTGCCAGCAAATTCGAACAGGGGTCAGATGGCTACACCTTC	CASKFEQGSDGYTF
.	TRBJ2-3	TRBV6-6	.	TGTGCCAGCAGCCCAGGGGTTGGGTCTGGCGGAGTTTCTAGCACAGATACGCAGTATTTT	CASSPGVGSGGVSSTDTQYF
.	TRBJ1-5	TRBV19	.	TGTGCCAGTAGTATGAGTGGGACCGGACAGCCCCAGCATTTT	CASSMSGTGQPQHF
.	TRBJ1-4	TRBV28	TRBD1	TGTGCCAGCAGTTTGCAGGGGGGTTCCGGGTCACTGTTTTTT	CASSLQGGSGSLFF
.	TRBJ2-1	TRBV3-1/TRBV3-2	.	TGTGCCAGCAGCCAAGCTGGTTTTCAGGGCCTTCCTCAGTTCTTC	CASSQAGFQGLPQFF
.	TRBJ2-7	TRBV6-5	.	TGTGCCAGCAGTAAAACCTCCTACGAGCAGTACTTC	CASSKTSYEQYF
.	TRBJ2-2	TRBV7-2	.	TGTGCCAGCAGCATATCCCCGGGAACCGGGGAGCTGTTTTTT	CASSISPGTGELFF
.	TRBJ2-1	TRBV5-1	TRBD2	TGCGCCAGCAGCCTTAGCGGGAGTGGAAATGAGCAGTTCTTC	CASSLSGSGNEQFF
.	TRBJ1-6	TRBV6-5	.	TGTGCCAGCAGTTCGACAGGACCGTTGGAATCACCCCTCCACTTT	CASSSTGPLESPLHF
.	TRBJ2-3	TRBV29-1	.	TGCAGCGCTGAGAGGTATAGCACAGATACGCAGTATTTT	CSAERYSTDTQYF
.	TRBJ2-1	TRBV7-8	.	TGTGCCAGCAGCCTTAGTCACGGGAGAGGGTACAATGAGCAGTTCTTC	CASSLSHGRGYNEQFF
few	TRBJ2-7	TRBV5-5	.	TGTGCCAGCAGCTCCTCGAAGGGTGCTTGGGAGCACGAGCAGTACTTC	CASSSSKGAWEHEQYF
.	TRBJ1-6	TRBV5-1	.	TGCGCCAGCAGTATCGGGACGTATGATAATTCACCCCTCCACTTT	CASSIGTYDNSPLHF
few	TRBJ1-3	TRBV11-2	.	TGTGCCAGCAGCTTTGAGAGCTCTGGAAACACCATATATTTT	CASSFESSGNTIYF
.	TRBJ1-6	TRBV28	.	TGTGCCAGCAGTTCTCCCCCTGGAGATTCACCCCTCCACTTT	CASSSPPGDSPLHF
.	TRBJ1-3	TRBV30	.	TGTGCCTGGAGTAGGATAGAGAACTCTGGAAACACCATATATTTT	CAWSRIENSGNTIYF
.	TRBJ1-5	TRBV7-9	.	TGTGCCAGCAGCTTAGGGAGTTTAGCTGAGAGCAATCAGCCCCAGCATTTT	CASSLGSLAESNQPQHF
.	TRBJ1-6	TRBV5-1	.	TGCGCCAGCAGCTTGTTTTATAATTCACCCCTCCACTTT	CASSLFYNSPLHF
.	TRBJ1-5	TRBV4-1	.	TGCGCCAGCAGCCCAGGACACCCGGAAAATCAGCCCCAGCATTTT	CASSPGHPENQPQHF
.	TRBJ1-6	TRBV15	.	TGTGCCACCAGCAGAGTAGTAGTGAATTCACCCCTCCACTTT	CATSRVVVNSPLHF